These 29 T cell receptor beta chains share one sample of origin, sequenced in a study of T cell responses to AZD1222 COVID-19 vaccine. Libraries were prepared by immunoSEQ multiplex PCR; TCRdb keeps only in-frame clonotypes and omits some of them. The sample consists of tens of thousands of clones, 75% to 95% of them appearing once. The specimen was peripheral blood, collected 28 days after the second AZD1222 dose. The receptors were sampled from an adult who received the AZD1222 COVID-19 vaccine.

The chain is built from TRBV20-1 and TRBJ1-5; no clear D. Per the germline V gene, CDR1 is DFQATT and CDR2 is SNEGSKA (reference sequence). The length of the CDR3 is 14 residues. V shed 3 bases and J shed 7 bases, with 16 bases lying between them. CDR3 sequence: CSASVPGAGQPQHF. DNA of the CDR3: TGCAGTGCTAGTGTTCCGGGCGCTGGACAGCCCCAGCATTTT.

This clone was counted only a few times. The chain links TRBV11-1 to TRBJ2-7; D not certain. This CDR3 region has 11 residues. Germline V gives CDR1 SGHAT, CDR2 FQDESV (reference sequence). V dropped 0 bases and J dropped 3 bases, with 0 bases sitting between them. The CDR3, as DNA: TGTGCCAGCAGCTTAGCCTACGAGCAGTACTTC. Its translation is CASSLAYEQYF.

The chain is built from TRBV5-1 and TRBJ2-1; no clear D gene. The CDR3 sequence is 12 residues long. Germline V gene data show CDR1 as SGHRS and CDR2 as YFSETQ. Trimming took 4 bases from V and 8 from J, leaving 10 bases between them. The CDR3 DNA is TGCGCCAGCAGCCCCATTTTCGATGAGCAGTTCTTC. It encodes CASSPIFDEQFF.

The rearrangement links TRBV5-1 to TRBJ2-7; 7 bases fit TRBD1. The V segment lost 4 bases and the J segment 2 bases; nucleotides outside the gene matches: 6. CDR3 length: 14 residues. Germline-derived CDR1 and CDR2 are SGHRS and YFSETQ. This CDR3 reads CASSLWTGTYEQYF. The CDR3 DNA sequence: TGCGCCAGCAGCCTGTGGACAGGTACCTACGAGCAGTACTTC.

The chain links TRBV4-1 to TRBJ2-1; D uncertain. The germline gives CDR1 MGHRA, CDR2 YSYEKL. V lost 1 base and J lost 1, with 8 bases in between. This CDR3 is built from 15 residues. CDR3 bases: TGCGCCAGCAGCCAAGTTATAGCTTCCTACAATGAGCAGTTCTTC. Its translation: CASSQVIASYNEQFF.

On this clone itself: A read error is possible here, since a much larger clone lies one base away. V usage is TRBV28 and J usage is TRBJ1-3; D not certain. The CDR3 contains 13 residues. Germline V gene sequence: CDR1 MDHEN, CDR2 SYDVKM. V was shortened by 4 bases and J by 0 bases, with 4 bases between the two germline ends. The CDR3 coding sequence is TGTGCCAGCAGTTCTAACTCTGGAAACACCATATATTTT. Translating it yields CASSSNSGNTIYF.

Written as DNA, the CDR3 is TGTGCCACCAGTGACCCGACAGGGGGCAATCAGCCCCAGCATTTT. It specifies CATSDPTGGNQPQHF. The chain carries TRBV24-1 and TRBJ1-5, with 8 bases identical to TRBD1. CDR1 KGHDR and CDR2 SFDVKD come from the germline V gene. The V and J ends lost 4 bases and 2 bases, in that order; junction bases with no gene match: 3. The CDR3 covers 15 residues.

This chain uses TRBV7-9 with TRBJ2-7; tentative D call: TRBD2 (6 bases). The CDR3 has 16 amino acids. The ends were cut back, 4 bases at V and 0 bases at J, with 16 bases in the middle. The germline V gene has CDR1 SEHNR and CDR2 FQNEAQ (reference sequence). The CDR3 coding sequence is TGTGCCAGCAGCTCACCTCCGGGACTCAGCTCCTACGAGCAGTACTTC. The encoded protein is CASSSPPGLSSYEQYF.

The chain has TRBV5-1 and TRBJ2-7; TRBD2 agrees at 13 bases. The length of the CDR3 is 15 residues. The germline CDR1 and CDR2 sequences are SGHRS and YFSETQ. Trimming took 3 bases from V and 3 from J; bases not matched to a gene: 3. The CDR3 coding sequence is TGCGCCAGCAGCTCTGGACTAGCGGGAGTCTACGAGCAGTACTTC. It codes for CASSSGLAGVYEQYF.

The chain recombines TRBV4-1 with TRBJ2-7, with D unclear. This CDR3 region has 13 residues. Germline V gene sequence: CDR1 MGHRA, CDR2 YSYEKL. Trimming removed 1 base from V and 0 bases from J, with 4 bases in between. The CDR3 reads CASSQGVSYEQYF. In nucleotides, the CDR3 is TGCGCCAGCAGCCAAGGGGTCTCCTACGAGCAGTACTTC.

Here the CDR3 reads CASSDYRVEGYTF. The CDR3 nucleotides are TGTGCCAGCAGTGATTACAGGGTAGAAGGCTACACCTTC. The chain carries TRBV2 and TRBJ1-2, with D perhaps TRBD1 (6 bases). The V gene's germline CDR1 is SNHLY and CDR2 FYNNEI. The CDR3 covers 13 residues. V lost 3 bases, J lost 8 bases, and 13 bases lay in between.

V is TRBV12-3 or TRBV12-4 and J is TRBJ1-1; D not certain. The CDR3 is 13 amino acids. V gave up 4 bases and J gave up 4 bases, with 10 bases separating them. The CDR3 sequence: CASSSDGVTEAFF. DNA for the CDR3: TGTGCCAGCAGTTCCGACGGGGTCACTGAAGCTTTCTTT.

This clone was detected a few times. The rearrangement links TRBV28 to TRBJ1-6; the D is unclear. The CDR3 consists of 13 residues. Germline CDR1 MDHEN, CDR2 SYDVKM. The V and J ends lost 2 bases and 8 bases respectively, with 7 bases between them. The CDR3 DNA is TGTGCCAGCAGTTTAAGCGGGGATTCACCCCTCCACTTT. Translated, it gives CASSLSGDSPLHF.

The chain carries TRBV6-5 and TRBJ1-2; 9 positions match TRBD1. J gave up 5 bases and V 6 bases, and 7 bases lay outside the gene matches. Germline CDR1 is MNHEY and CDR2 is SVGAGI. The CDR3 is 14 residues long. CDR3 in amino acids: CASRRGQGIYGYTF. DNA of the CDR3: TGTGCCAGCAGGAGGGGACAGGGTATTTATGGCTACACCTTC.

J is TRBJ2-7 and V is TRBV5-1, with D possibly matching TRBD2 (5 bases). The CDR3 contains 15 residues. Trimming took off 0 bases at V and 4 bases at J, with 14 bases between the two ends. Germline CDR1 and CDR2: SGHRS and YFSETQ. CDR3 in DNA: TGCGCCAGCAGCTTGGATCCGGGGTCACGTTACGAGCAGTACTTC. Its protein product is CASSLDPGSRYEQYF. The full variable domain, with the rest looked up from reference TRBV5-1 and TRBJ2-7, is KAGVTQTPRYLIKTRGQQVTLSCSPISGHRSVSWYQQTPGQGLQFLFEYFSETQRNKGNFPGRFSGRQFSNSRSEMNVSTLELGDSALYLCASSLDPGSRYEQYFGPGTRLTVT.

This clone was seen a few times. The chain has TRBV2 and TRBJ1-1; D is unclear. The length of the CDR3 is 14 residues. Trimming took 8 bases from V and 1 from J, leaving 14 bases between them. Germline V gene sequence: CDR1 SNHLY, CDR2 FYNNEI. CDR3 loop: CASRLARENTEAFF. DNA for the CDR3: TGTGCCAGCCGTCTCGCCAGAGAGAACACTGAAGCTTTCTTT.

The chain recombines TRBV7-2 with TRBJ2-7; D is perhaps TRBD1 or TRBD2 (5 bases each). This CDR3 contains 13 residues. Between the trimmed V and J ends, which lost 6 bases and 1 base, there was a span of 10 bases. In germline, CDR1 is SGHTA, CDR2 FQGNSA. CDR3 residues: CASSGTGSYEQYF. The DNA of the CDR3 is TGTGCCAGCAGTGGGACGGGGTCCTACGAGCAGTACTTC.

V is TRBV7-3 and J is TRBJ1-4; D is unclear. Trimming removed 3 bases at V and 7 bases at J, with 24 bases between. Germline V CDR1 and CDR2: SGHTA, FQGTGA. CDR3 size: 18 residues. The CDR3 is CASSLPSTGPLLSEKLFF. For the CDR3, the DNA is TGTGCCAGCAGCTTGCCGTCGACCGGGCCCCTCCTAAGTGAAAAACTGTTTTTT.

The gene calls are TRBV7-9 and TRBJ1-1; D is undetermined. Germline lookup yields CDR1 SEHNR and CDR2 FQNEAQ (reference sequence). The CDR3 loop spans 13 amino acids. V lost 3 bases to trimming and J lost 3 bases, with 8 bases between them. The CDR3 bases are TGTGCCAGCAGCTTTAGGGTCGACACTGAAGCTTTCTTT. Amino acids: CASSFRVDTEAFF.

The chain combines TRBV18 with TRBJ1-2; D uncertain. There are 14 residues in the CDR3. Trimming left V 4 bases short and J 3 bases short, with 12 bases between. Germline CDR1 and CDR2: KGHSH and LQKENI. In nucleotides, the CDR3 is TGTGCCAGCTCACTATCCGGGATGGACTATGGCTACACCTTC. Translating it yields CASSLSGMDYGYTF.

The genes are TRBV25-1 and TRBJ2-7; 8 bases are shared with TRBD1. With 0 bases clipped from V and 4 bases from J, the junction kept 8 bases outside the gene matches. In germline, CDR1 is MGHDK, CDR2 SYGVNS. The CDR3 totals 16 residues. The CDR3 loop is CASSEYGQGARYEQYF. In DNA form, the CDR3 reads TGTGCCAGCAGTGAATATGGGCAGGGGGCAAGGTACGAGCAGTACTTC.

This sequence joins TRBV19 and TRBJ1-4, with D perhaps matching TRBD1 (6 bases). V lost 4 bases to trimming and J lost 5 bases, with 14 bases between them. The CDR3 runs to 15 residues. Germline V lookup: CDR1 LNHDA, CDR2 SQIVND (reference sequence). CDR3 nucleotides: TGTGCCAGTAGTACTATGACAGGCGGCAATGAAAAACTGTTTTTT. This codes for CASSTMTGGNEKLFF.

This chain uses TRBV5-1 with TRBJ1-1; 7 nucleotides line up with TRBD1. This CDR3 region has 14 residues. With V trimmed by 0 bases and J by 6 bases, 5 bases remained unmatched. Germline values: CDR1 SGHRS, CDR2 YFSETQ. CDR3 in amino acids: CASSLVTGRAEAFF. The DNA of the CDR3 is TGCGCCAGCAGCTTGGTGACAGGGCGGGCTGAAGCTTTCTTT.

The rearrangement links TRBV6-6 to TRBJ2-3; D gene unclear. The CDR3 covers 15 residues. The V gene's germline CDR1 is MNHNY and CDR2 SVGAGI (reference sequence). Trimming took 2 bases from V and 0 from J, leaving 9 bases between them. The CDR3 loop is CASSYDGASTDTQYF. The CDR3 DNA is TGTGCCAGCAGTTACGACGGAGCTAGCACAGATACGCAGTATTTT.

The gene calls are TRBV4-1 and TRBJ2-3; TRBD1 is a possible D gene (6 bases). CDR3 length: 16 residues. Germline-derived CDR1 and CDR2 are MGHRA and YSYEKL. Between the trimmed V and J ends, which lost 3 bases and 4 bases, there was a span of 17 bases. CDR3 DNA sequence: TGCGCCAGCAGCCAGGAAACAGGGTTCCTGGCAGATACGCAGTATTTT. Translation gives CASSQETGFLADTQYF.

The chain links TRBV19 to TRBJ2-3; 9 nucleotides align to TRBD1. Germline trimming cut 6 bases from V and 3 bases from J; bases unmatched to any gene: 4. The CDR3 has 14 amino acids. Germline V gives CDR1 LNHDA, CDR2 SQIVND (reference sequence). CDR3 nucleotide sequence: TGTGCCAGTAGCCAACAGGGGGCAACAGATACGCAGTATTTT. The encoded protein is CASSQQGATDTQYF.

The rearrangement joins TRBV5-1 to TRBJ1-4, with 8 bases that match TRBD1. The CDR3 runs to 15 residues. The ends lost 5 bases at V and 3 bases at J; junction bases unmatched: 6. CDR1 SGHRS and CDR2 YFSETQ come from the germline V gene. The CDR3 region has the DNA TGCGCCAGCAGTCCCACAGGGGGTCCTAATGAAAAACTGTTTTTT. Translated, it gives CASSPTGGPNEKLFF.

J is TRBJ1-5 and V is TRBV2; D is ambiguous. There are 15 residues in the CDR3. Germline-derived CDR1 and CDR2 are SNHLY and FYNNEI. The ends were cut back, 4 bases at V and 4 bases at J, with 14 bases in the middle. The CDR3 nucleotides read TGTGCCAGCAGTGGTACTGGGGTTGGTAATCAGCCCCAGCATTTT. Translated, it gives CASSGTGVGNQPQHF. The complete variable domain, with remaining parts taken from reference TRBV2 and TRBJ1-5, reads EPEVTQTPSHQVTQMGQEVILRCVPISNHLYFYWYRQILGQKVEFLVSFYNNEISEKSEIFDDQFSVERPDGSNFTLKIRSTKLEDSAMYFCASSGTGVGNQPQHFGDGTRLSIL.

The rearrangement uses TRBV6-5 and TRBJ2-1; tentatively, D is TRBD1 or TRBD2 (5 bases each). The CDR3 spans 13 residues. Germline values: CDR1 MNHEY, CDR2 SVGAGI. The germline V and J ends were trimmed by 5 bases and 6 bases, with 11 bases remaining between them. The CDR3 DNA follows: TGTGCCAGCAGTACGGGAACAGGCAATGAGCAGTTCTTC. Translating it yields CASSTGTGNEQFF.